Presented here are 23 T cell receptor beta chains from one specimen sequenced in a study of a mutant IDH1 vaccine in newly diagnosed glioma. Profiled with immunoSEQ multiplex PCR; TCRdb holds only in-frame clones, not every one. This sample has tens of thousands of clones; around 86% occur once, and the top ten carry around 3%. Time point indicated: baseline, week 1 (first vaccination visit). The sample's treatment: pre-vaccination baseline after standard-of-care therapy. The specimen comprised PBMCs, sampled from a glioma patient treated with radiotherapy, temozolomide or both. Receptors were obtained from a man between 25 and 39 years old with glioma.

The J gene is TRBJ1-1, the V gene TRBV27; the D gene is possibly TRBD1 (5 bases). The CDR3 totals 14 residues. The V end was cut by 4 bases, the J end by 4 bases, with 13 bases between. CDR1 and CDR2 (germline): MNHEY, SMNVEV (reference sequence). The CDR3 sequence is CASSSMGRGTEAFF. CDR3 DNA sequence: TGTGCCAGCAGTTCCATGGGGCGAGGCACTGAAGCTTTCTTT.

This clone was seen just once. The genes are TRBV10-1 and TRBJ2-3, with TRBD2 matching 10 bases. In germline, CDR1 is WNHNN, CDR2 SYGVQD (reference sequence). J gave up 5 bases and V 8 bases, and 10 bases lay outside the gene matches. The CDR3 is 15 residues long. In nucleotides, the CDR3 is TGCGCCAGCGTAGCGGGGGGTCGAGCTGAAGATACGCAGTATTTT. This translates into CASVAGGRAEDTQYF.

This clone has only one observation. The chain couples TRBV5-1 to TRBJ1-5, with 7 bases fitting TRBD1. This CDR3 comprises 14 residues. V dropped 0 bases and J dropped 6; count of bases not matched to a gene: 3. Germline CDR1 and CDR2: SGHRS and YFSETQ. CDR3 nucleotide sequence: TGCGCCAGCAGCTTGGGACAGGGTGGTCAGCCCCAGCATTTT. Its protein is CASSLGQGGQPQHF. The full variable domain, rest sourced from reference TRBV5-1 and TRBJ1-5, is KAGVTQTPRYLIKTRGQQVTLSCSPISGHRSVSWYQQTPGQGLQFLFEYFSETQRNKGNFPGRFSGRQFSNSRSEMNVSTLELGDSALYLCASSLGQGGQPQHFGDGTRLSIL.

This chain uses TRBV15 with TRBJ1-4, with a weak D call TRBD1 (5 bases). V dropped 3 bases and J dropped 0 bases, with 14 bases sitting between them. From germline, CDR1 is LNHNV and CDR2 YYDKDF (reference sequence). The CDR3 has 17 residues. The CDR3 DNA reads TGTGCCACCAGCAGTGATGCAGGGATTTCAACTAATGAAAAACTGTTTTTT. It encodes CATSSDAGISTNEKLFF. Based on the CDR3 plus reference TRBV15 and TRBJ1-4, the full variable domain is DAMVIQNPRYQVTQFGKPVTLSCSQTLNHNVMYWYQQKSSQAPKLLFHYYDKDFNNEADTPDNFQSRRPNTSFCFLDIRSPGLGDTAMYLCATSSDAGISTNEKLFFGSGTQLSVL.

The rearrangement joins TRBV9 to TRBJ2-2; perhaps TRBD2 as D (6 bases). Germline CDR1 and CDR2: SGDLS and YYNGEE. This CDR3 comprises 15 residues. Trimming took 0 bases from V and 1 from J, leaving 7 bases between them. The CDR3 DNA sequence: TGTGCCAGCAGCGTAGCGGGGGTGAACACCGGGGAGCTGTTTTTT. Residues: CASSVAGVNTGELFF.

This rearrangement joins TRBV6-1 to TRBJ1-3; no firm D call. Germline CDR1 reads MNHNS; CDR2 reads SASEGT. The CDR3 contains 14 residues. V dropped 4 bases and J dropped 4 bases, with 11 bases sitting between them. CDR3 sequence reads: CASSGRTKGNTIYF. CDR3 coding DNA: TGTGCCAGCAGTGGGAGAACAAAGGGAAACACCATATATTTT.

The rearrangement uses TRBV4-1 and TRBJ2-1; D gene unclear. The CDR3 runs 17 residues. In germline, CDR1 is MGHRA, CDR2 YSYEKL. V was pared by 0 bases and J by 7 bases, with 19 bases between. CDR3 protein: CASSQDRAIWDRNEQFF. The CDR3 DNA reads TGCGCCAGCAGCCAAGATCGGGCGATTTGGGATAGGAATGAGCAGTTCTTC.

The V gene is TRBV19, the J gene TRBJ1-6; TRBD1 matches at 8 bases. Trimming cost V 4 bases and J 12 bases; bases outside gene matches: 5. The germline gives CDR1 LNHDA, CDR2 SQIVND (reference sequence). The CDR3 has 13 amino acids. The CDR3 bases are TGTGCCAGTAGTACGGACAGGGAAGAACCCCTCCACTTT. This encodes CASSTDREEPLHF.

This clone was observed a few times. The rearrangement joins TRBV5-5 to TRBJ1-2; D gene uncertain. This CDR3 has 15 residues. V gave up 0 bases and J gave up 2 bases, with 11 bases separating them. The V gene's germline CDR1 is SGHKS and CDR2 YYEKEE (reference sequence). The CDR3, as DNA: TGTGCCAGCAGCTTGGCCGGACTCTGGAACTATGGCTACACCTTC. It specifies CASSLAGLWNYGYTF.

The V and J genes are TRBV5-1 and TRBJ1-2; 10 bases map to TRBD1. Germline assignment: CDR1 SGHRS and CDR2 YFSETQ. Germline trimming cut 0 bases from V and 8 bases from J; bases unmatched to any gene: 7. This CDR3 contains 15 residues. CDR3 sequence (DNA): TGCGCCAGCAGCTTGGAGGGACAGGGGAAGCGCGGCTACACCTTC. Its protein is CASSLEGQGKRGYTF.

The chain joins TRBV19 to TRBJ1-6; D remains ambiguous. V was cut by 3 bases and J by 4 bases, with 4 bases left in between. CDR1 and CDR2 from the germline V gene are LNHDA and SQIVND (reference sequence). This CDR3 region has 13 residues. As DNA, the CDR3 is TGTGCCAGTAGTATCCTTTATAATTCACCCCTCCACTTT. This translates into CASSILYNSPLHF.

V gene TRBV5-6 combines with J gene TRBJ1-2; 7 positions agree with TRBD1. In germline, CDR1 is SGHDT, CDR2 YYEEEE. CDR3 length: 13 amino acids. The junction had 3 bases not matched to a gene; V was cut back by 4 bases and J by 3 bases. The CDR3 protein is CASSTGQYYGYTF. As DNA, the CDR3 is TGTGCCAGCAGCACGGGACAGTACTATGGCTACACCTTC.

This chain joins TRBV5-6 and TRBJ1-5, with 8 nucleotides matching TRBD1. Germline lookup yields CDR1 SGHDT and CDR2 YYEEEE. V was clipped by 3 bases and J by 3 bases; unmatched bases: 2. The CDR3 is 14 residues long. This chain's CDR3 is CASSWTGTNQPQHF. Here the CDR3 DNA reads TGTGCCAGCAGCTGGACAGGGACCAATCAGCCCCAGCATTTT.

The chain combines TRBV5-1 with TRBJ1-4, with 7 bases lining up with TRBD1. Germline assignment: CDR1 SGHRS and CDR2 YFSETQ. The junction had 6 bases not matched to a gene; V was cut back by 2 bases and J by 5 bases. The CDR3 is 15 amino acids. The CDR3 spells CASSLTGTVNEKLFF. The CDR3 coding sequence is TGCGCCAGCAGCTTAACCGGGACAGTAAATGAAAAACTGTTTTTT.

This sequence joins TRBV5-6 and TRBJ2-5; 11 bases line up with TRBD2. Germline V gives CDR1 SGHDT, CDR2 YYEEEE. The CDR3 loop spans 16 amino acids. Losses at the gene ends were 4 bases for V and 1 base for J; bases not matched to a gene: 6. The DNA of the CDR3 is TGTGCCAGCAGCCCTAGCGGGGGGAAGACCCAAGAGACCCAGTACTTC. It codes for CASSPSGGKTQETQYF.

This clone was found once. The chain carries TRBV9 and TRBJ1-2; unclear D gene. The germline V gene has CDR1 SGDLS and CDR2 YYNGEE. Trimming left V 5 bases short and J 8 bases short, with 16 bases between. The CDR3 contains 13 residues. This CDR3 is CASRGLRVEGYTF. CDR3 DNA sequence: TGTGCCAGCAGGGGCCTTAGAGTGGAGGGCTACACCTTC.

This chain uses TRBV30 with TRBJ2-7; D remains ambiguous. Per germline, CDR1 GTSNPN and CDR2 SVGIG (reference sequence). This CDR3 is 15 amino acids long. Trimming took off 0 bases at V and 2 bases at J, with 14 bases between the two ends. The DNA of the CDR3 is TGTGCCTGGAGTGTAGGAGAAAGGTGGGCCTACGAGCAGTACTTC. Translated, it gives CAWSVGERWAYEQYF.

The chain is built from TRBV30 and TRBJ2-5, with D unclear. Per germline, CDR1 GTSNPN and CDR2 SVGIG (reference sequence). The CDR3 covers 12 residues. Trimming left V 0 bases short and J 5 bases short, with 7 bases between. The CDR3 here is CAWSVPRETQYF. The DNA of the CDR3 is TGTGCCTGGAGTGTTCCACGGGAGACCCAGTACTTC.

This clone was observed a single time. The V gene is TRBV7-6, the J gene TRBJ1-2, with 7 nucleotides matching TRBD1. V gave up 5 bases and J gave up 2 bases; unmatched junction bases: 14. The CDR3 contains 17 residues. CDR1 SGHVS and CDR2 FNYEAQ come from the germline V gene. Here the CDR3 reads CASSASTGARWNYGYTF. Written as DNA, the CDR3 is TGTGCCAGCAGCGCCAGCACAGGGGCGAGATGGAACTATGGCTACACCTTC.

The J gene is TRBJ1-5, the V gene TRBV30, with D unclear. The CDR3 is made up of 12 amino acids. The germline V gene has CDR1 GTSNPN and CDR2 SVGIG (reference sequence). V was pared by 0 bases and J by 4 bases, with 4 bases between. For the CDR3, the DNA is TGTGCCTGGAGTGTACGGAATCAGCCCCAGCATTTT. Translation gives CAWSVRNQPQHF.

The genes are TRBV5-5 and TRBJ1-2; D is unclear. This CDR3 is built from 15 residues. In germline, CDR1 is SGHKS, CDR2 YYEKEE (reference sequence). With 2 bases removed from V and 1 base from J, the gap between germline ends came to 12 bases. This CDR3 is CASSFSAAINYGYTF. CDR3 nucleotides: TGTGCCAGCAGCTTTTCAGCAGCAATTAACTATGGCTACACCTTC.

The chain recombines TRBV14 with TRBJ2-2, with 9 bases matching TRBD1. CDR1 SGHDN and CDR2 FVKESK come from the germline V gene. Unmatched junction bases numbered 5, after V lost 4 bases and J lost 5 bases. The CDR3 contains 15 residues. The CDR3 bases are TGTGCCAGCAGCCTCGACAGGGGGATTACCGGGGAGCTGTTTTTT. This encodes CASSLDRGITGELFF.

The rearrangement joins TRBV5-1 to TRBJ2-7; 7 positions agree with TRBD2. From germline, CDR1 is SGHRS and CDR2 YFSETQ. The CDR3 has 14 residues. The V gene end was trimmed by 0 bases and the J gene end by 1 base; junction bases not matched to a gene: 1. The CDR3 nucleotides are TGCGCCAGCAGCTTGGCTAGCGGTTCCTACGAGCAGTACTTC. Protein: CASSLASGSYEQYF.